The T cell receptor beta chain described here comes from a study of cytotoxic CD8 clonotypes in ibrutinib-treated CLL. Sequenced by immunoSEQ multiplex PCR; TCRdb stores in-frame clones only, minus some. This sample has 130,000 or so clones, with about 80% found just once. Note on this clone: As yet, its antigen is unknown.

The study, taken as a whole, reports: Clonality climbed at ibrutinib response, then dropped toward baseline at progression.

Sample: PBMCs, taken after 12 months of ibrutinib treatment. The clonotype comes from a human donor with chronic lymphocytic leukemia.

CDR3 sequence: CASSIGETYEQYF. The CDR3 nucleotides read TGTGCCAGTAGTATCGGGGAGACCTACGAGCAGTACTTC. The chain combines TRBV19 with TRBJ2-7; D may be TRBD2 (5 bases). The germline CDR1 and CDR2 sequences are LNHDA and SQIVND (reference sequence). V shed 3 bases and J shed 2 bases, with 8 bases lying between them. The length of the CDR3 is 13 residues.